A single sample is the source of the 7 T cell receptor beta chains below, sequenced in a study of T cells after yellow fever vaccination. TCRdb re-derived calls from the 5' RACE reads in MiXCR, one entry per CDR3 protein. This table has about 160,000 distinct CDR3 sequences, around 7% appearing once. The sequencing here drew on CD4+ T cells sorted from PBMCs, taken more than 4 days after the first yellow fever vaccination. These receptors originate from a young man who received the YFV17D yellow fever vaccine.

As for this clonotype: The germline gene is not matched at one end of the junction; a read error may be the cause. V is TRBV24-1 and J is TRBJ1-5; TRBD1 might be the D (6 bases). There are 15 residues in the CDR3. Germline V CDR1 and CDR2: KGHDR, SFDVKD. CDR3 bases: TGTGCCACCAGTGTCCTAGACAGGAGCAATCATCCCCAGCATTTT. Its translation: CATSVLDRSNHPQHF.

Ten or more counts support this clonotype. The CDR3 region has the DNA TGTGCCAGCAGCCCGGGGGACTTCCGTTTAACAGATACGCAGTATTTT. Protein product: CASSPGDFRLTDTQYF. The chain combines TRBV7-9 with TRBJ2-3, with D maybe TRBD2 (6 bases). The germline V gene encodes CDR1 SEHNR and CDR2 FQNEAQ (reference sequence). This CDR3 is 16 amino acids long. V lost 5 bases to trimming and J lost 3 bases, with 18 bases between them.

In its sample, this clonotype was seen a few times. The chain employs TRBV28 and TRBJ2-3; D is perhaps TRBD1 (6 bases). Germline-derived CDR1 and CDR2 are MDHEN and SYDVKM. The CDR3 runs to 15 residues. Trimming stripped 7 bases from V and 0 bases from J, with 14 bases between. The CDR3, as DNA: TGTGCCAGCACCTCCCGGACAGCTAGCACAGATACGCAGTATTTT. Its protein is CASTSRTASTDTQYF. Filled out from reference TRBV28 and TRBJ2-3, the complete variable domain reads DVKVTQSSRYLVKRTGEKVFLECVQDMDHENMFWYRQDPGLGLRLIYFSYDVKMKEKGDIPEGYSVSREKKERFSLILESASTNQTSMYLCASTSRTASTDTQYFGPGTRLTVL.

The V gene is TRBV3-1, the J gene TRBJ2-2; 7 nucleotides align to TRBD2. The germline V gene has CDR1 LGHDT and CDR2 YNNKEL (reference sequence). V lost 6 bases and J lost 2; bases outside the gene matches: 6. This CDR3 comprises 15 residues. The CDR3 protein is CASSQTSANTGELFF. CDR3 coding DNA: TGTGCCAGCAGTCAAACTAGCGCAAACACCGGGGAGCTGTTTTTT.

At least ten counts were recorded for this clonotype. The genes are TRBV5-1 and TRBJ2-7, with 8 bases aligning to TRBD1. CDR1 is SGHRS and CDR2 is YFSETQ in the germline V gene. J lost 5 bases, V lost 2 bases, and 9 bases had no gene match. This CDR3 region has 15 residues. CDR3 in amino acids: CASSFYPGQGDEQYV. The CDR3, as DNA: TGCGCCAGCAGCTTCTACCCTGGACAGGGCGACGAGCAGTACGTC.

V is TRBV19 and J is TRBJ1-2, with TRBD1 matching 10 bases. V lost 5 bases and J lost 4; bases outside the gene matches: 4. Germline CDR1 is LNHDA and CDR2 is SQIVND (reference sequence). The CDR3 covers 14 residues. The CDR3 sequence: CASSARTGGYGYTF. CDR3 sequence (DNA): TGTGCCAGTAGTGCCCGGACAGGGGGCTATGGCTACACCTTC.

The rearrangement links TRBV2 to TRBJ2-7; D remains unclear. Per the germline V gene, CDR1 is SNHLY and CDR2 is FYNNEI. This CDR3 comprises 14 residues. V shed 1 base and J shed 0 bases, with 7 bases lying between them. This CDR3 reads CASSEGGSSYEQYF. CDR3 bases: TGTGCCAGCAGTGAAGGGGGAAGCTCCTACGAGCAGTACTTC.